These 18 T cell receptor beta chains came from one sample sequenced in a study of identical twins. Using its own MiXCR run on the 5' RACE reads, TCRdb lists one record per CDR3 protein. The table lists approximately 260,000 distinct CDR3 sequences, around 8.3% of them singletons. These records were also assigned to another study, of yellow fever vaccine responses in identical twins.

Sequencing input: CD8+ T cells sorted from blood. The origin of the receptors is a woman aged 18-30 years in good health.

This clonotype has a handful of counts. J is TRBJ2-5 and V is TRBV7-8; D might be TRBD1 or TRBD2, each matching 6 bases. Trimming pared 5 bases from V and 2 bases from J, leaving 24 bases between. Germline assignment: CDR1 SGHVS and CDR2 FQNEAQ. The CDR3 runs 18 residues. CDR3: CASSAWGARTLFQETQYF. As DNA, the CDR3 is TGTGCCAGCAGCGCTTGGGGGGCGCGGACCCTCTTTCAAGAGACCCAGTACTTC. Supplemented by reference TRBV7-8 and TRBJ2-5, the full variable domain reads GAGVSQSPRYKVAKRGQDVALRCDPISGHVSLFWYQQALGQGPEFLTYFQNEAQLDKSGLPSDRFFAERPEGSVSTLKIQRTQQEDSAVYLCASSAWGARTLFQETQYFGPGTRLLVL.

This clonotype was counted between two and nine times. The rearrangement joins TRBV7-9 to TRBJ2-7, with D possibly TRBD1 on 5 matching bases. Trimming cost V 4 bases and J 1 base, with 14 bases left between them. CDR1 is SEHNR and CDR2 is FQNEAQ in the germline V gene (reference sequence). The CDR3 has 15 amino acids. The CDR3 here is CASSWLGAGSYEQYF. The CDR3 region has the DNA TGTGCCAGCAGCTGGTTAGGGGCTGGGTCCTACGAGCAGTACTTC.

The chain links TRBV10-2 to TRBJ2-1; D is possibly TRBD1 or TRBD2 (6 bases each). From germline, CDR1 is WSHSY and CDR2 SAAADI. The CDR3 length is 15 residues. V lost 7 bases to trimming and J lost 5 bases, with 18 bases between them. The CDR3 DNA sequence: TGCGCCAGCATGGAAGTAGGGGGAGGTCACAATGAGCAGTTCTTC. The encoded protein is CASMEVGGGHNEQFF.

This clonotype was recorded a few times. J is TRBJ1-1 and V is TRBV5-4, with D unresolved. The CDR3 length is 17 residues. Germline-derived CDR1 and CDR2 are SGHNT and YYREEE (reference sequence). V was pared by 6 bases and J by 1 base, with 22 bases between. CDR3 nucleotide sequence: TGTGCCAGCACCCATCAAACGGCAGGATACTGGAACACTGAAGCTTTCTTT. Translated, it gives CASTHQTAGYWNTEAFF.

This clonotype was picked up a small number of times. The chain combines TRBV29-1 with TRBJ1-1; the D is unclear. Germline V gene data show CDR1 as SQVTM and CDR2 as ANQGSEA. This CDR3 is 14 amino acids long. The germline V and J ends were trimmed by 3 bases and 3 bases, with 14 bases remaining between them. CDR3 nucleotide sequence: TGCAGCGTTGATTTTGGGCAGACCGACACTGAAGCTTTCTTT. This sequence encodes CSVDFGQTDTEAFF.

This clonotype came up a few times. CDR3 amino acids: CASRGVLGSYQETQYF. CDR3 DNA: TGCGCCAGCAGGGGGGTCCTAGGGTCCTACCAAGAGACCCAGTACTTC. The J gene is TRBJ2-5, the V gene TRBV10-2; D tentatively reads TRBD1 or TRBD2 (5 bases each). Germline V lookup: CDR1 WSHSY, CDR2 SAAADI. V was pared by 6 bases and J by 0 bases, with 17 bases between. The CDR3 totals 16 residues.

This clonotype has only a few counts. J is TRBJ2-1 and V is TRBV6-6, with D possibly being TRBD2 (5 bases). Trimming cost V 0 bases and J 10 bases, with 10 bases left between them. The CDR3 has 13 residues. Germline CDR1 is MNHNY and CDR2 is SVGAGI (reference sequence). CDR3 amino acids: CASSYSRVFEQFF. DNA of the CDR3: TGTGCCAGCAGTTACTCGAGGGTGTTCGAGCAGTTCTTC.

This clonotype was counted at least ten times. The CDR3 loop is CASSQGHEATEETQYF. The CDR3 nucleotides are TGCGCCAGCAGCCAGGGACACGAAGCAACCGAAGAGACCCAGTACTTC. V is TRBV4-1 and J is TRBJ2-5; a possible D gene is TRBD1 (6 bases). CDR3 length: 16 amino acids. The germline V gene has CDR1 MGHRA and CDR2 YSYEKL. Trimming removed 3 bases from V and 3 bases from J, with 17 bases in between.

The chain employs TRBV2 and TRBJ2-5; D unresolved. The CDR3 is made up of 10 amino acids. CDR1 is SNHLY, CDR2 FYNNEI, per germline. V lost 8 bases, J lost 3 bases, and 4 bases lay in between. In DNA, the CDR3 is TGTGCCAGCGAGGAAGAGACCCAGTACTTC. Its protein product is CASEEETQYF.

This clonotype was observed a few times. This sequence joins TRBV20-1 and TRBJ2-1; D not resolved. This CDR3 region has 15 residues. Germline values: CDR1 DFQATT, CDR2 SNEGSKA (reference sequence). The V end lost 0 bases, the J end lost 3 bases, and 12 bases lay between the germline ends. CDR3: CSARDLDGDYNEQFF. CDR3 bases: TGCAGTGCTAGAGATCTCGACGGCGACTACAATGAGCAGTTCTTC.

The sample holds a few counts of this clonotype. The CDR3 bases are TGTGCCAGCAGCCCCGGGACAGACTTCTCCTACGAGCAGTACTTC. Translation gives CASSPGTDFSYEQYF. The chain recombines TRBV11-2 with TRBJ2-7; TRBD1 matches 7 bases. There are 15 residues in the CDR3. Germline CDR1 reads SGHAT; CDR2 reads FQNNGV. Losses at the gene ends were 5 bases for V and 0 bases for J; bases not matched to a gene: 7.

This clonotype was observed a handful of times. The chain is built from TRBV7-9 and TRBJ2-6, with D possibly TRBD1 on 6 matching bases. Germline V gene data show CDR1 as SEHNR and CDR2 as FQNEAQ (reference sequence). The CDR3 spans 17 residues. V lost 4 bases to trimming and J lost 4 bases, with 17 bases between them. The CDR3 DNA is TGTGCCAGCAGCTCTAGTATCAGGGGATACGGGGCCAACGTCCTGACTTTC. It encodes CASSSSIRGYGANVLTF.

This clonotype was seen at least ten times. V gene TRBV7-8 combines with J gene TRBJ2-7; possibly TRBD2 for D (6 bases). V gave up 2 bases and J gave up 2 bases, with 10 bases separating them. The germline gives CDR1 SGHVS, CDR2 FQNEAQ. The CDR3 covers 14 residues. The CDR3 DNA reads as TGTGCCAGCAGCTTAAGGCGGGACCCCTACGAGCAGTACTTC. It yields the protein CASSLRRDPYEQYF.

CDR3 DNA sequence: TGTGCCAGCAGCCAAGTCCCGGGACAGGGGGCAGAAGAGCAGTACTTC. Translated, it gives CASSQVPGQGAEEQYF. This chain uses TRBV4-2 with TRBJ2-7; 12 positions match TRBD1. After removal of 1 base from V and 7 bases from J, the junction contained 8 bases not matched to a gene. The length of the CDR3 is 16 residues. The V gene's germline CDR1 is LGHNA and CDR2 YNFKEQ.

The chain recombines TRBV2 with TRBJ2-1; TRBD1 or TRBD2 may be the D gene (6 bases each). V was shortened by 4 bases and J by 7 bases, with 14 bases between the two germline ends. The CDR3 has 14 residues. CDR1 is SNHLY, CDR2 FYNNEI, per germline. The CDR3 DNA is TGTGCCAGCAGTGGAGGGGGGCCGGGGAATGAGCAGTTCTTC. Protein sequence: CASSGGGPGNEQFF.

The chain links TRBV12-3 or TRBV12-4 to TRBJ2-1; D is ambiguous. Trimming took off 4 bases at V and 3 bases at J, with 25 bases between the two ends. The CDR3 is made up of 19 amino acids. The CDR3 here is CASSSSSRSKGSSYNEQFF. DNA of the CDR3: TGTGCCAGCAGTTCCTCCTCCAGGTCTAAGGGTTCTAGCTACAATGAGCAGTTCTTC.

The chain uses TRBV20-1 and TRBJ2-7; D unresolved. The CDR3 length is 13 residues. CDR1 and CDR2 (germline): DFQATT, SNEGSKA (reference sequence). Between the trimmed V and J ends, which lost 1 base and 1 base, there was a span of 8 bases. Here the CDR3 DNA reads TGCAGTGCTAGAGCTAGTCTATCCTACGAGCAGTACTTC. The encoded protein is CSARASLSYEQYF.

The J gene is TRBJ2-5, the V gene TRBV28, with 12 bases matching TRBD2. The germline V gene has CDR1 MDHEN and CDR2 SYDVKM. This CDR3 comprises 17 residues. Trimming at V came to 7 bases and at J to 4 bases, leaving 13 bases not matched to a gene. The CDR3 here is CASNQGLAGPVAETQYF. DNA of the CDR3: TGTGCCAGCAACCAAGGACTAGCGGGGCCCGTAGCAGAGACCCAGTACTTC.